Listed below are T cell receptor beta chains from one sample, sequenced in a study of blood T cell repertoires in COVID-19. The protocol was immunoSEQ multiplex PCR, while the TCRdb copy is restricted to in-frame clones and leaves out a portion. There are roughly 280,000 clones in the sample; approximately 82% occur only once, and roughly 4.5% lies in the top ten. Sequenced material: peripheral blood. Every receptor here comes from a man aged 55 to 70 who had recovered from COVID-19. Each CDR3 is given with its conserved first and last residue.

v_gene: TRBV11-2; j_gene: TRBJ2-5; len: 14; CDR3aa: CASSPGGGIETQYF
v_gene: TRBV1; j_gene: TRBJ2-7; len: 17; CDR3aa: CTSRRTSGAWTSYEQYF
v_gene: TRBV15; j_gene: TRBJ1-2; len: 14; CDR3aa: CATSPRTGDFGYTF
v_gene: TRBV5-1; j_gene: TRBJ2-7; len: 16; CDR3aa: CASSPGLAESTYEQYF
v_gene: TRBV4-1; j_gene: TRBJ2-1; len: 16; CDR3aa: CASSRLQGGGYNEQFF
v_gene: TRBV30; j_gene: TRBJ2-7; len: 13; CDR3aa: CAWRVAGGYEQYF
v_gene: TRBV6-6; j_gene: TRBJ1-5; len: 15; CDR3aa: CASSTQGQPNQPQHF
v_gene: TRBV18; j_gene: TRBJ2-1; len: 19; CDR3aa: CASSSNPGVAGSSYNEQFF
v_gene: TRBV10-3; j_gene: TRBJ2-1; len: 15; CDR3aa: CAISEWGGDYNEQFF
v_gene: TRBV3-1/TRBV3-2; j_gene: TRBJ2-1; len: 16; CDR3aa: CASSQLSGRARNEQFF
v_gene: TRBV19; j_gene: TRBJ2-1; len: 16; CDR3aa: CASSLVAGPSYNEQFF
v_gene: TRBV19; j_gene: TRBJ2-5; len: 16; CDR3aa: CASSIGSGLRQETQYF
v_gene: TRBV19; j_gene: TRBJ1-1; len: 13; CDR3aa: CASSPGQGTEAFF
v_gene: TRBV7-3; j_gene: TRBJ2-1; len: 18; CDR3aa: CASSSLTGQGRDYNEQFF
v_gene: TRBV20-1; j_gene: TRBJ1-2; len: 11; CDR3aa: CSASGSFGYTF
v_gene: TRBV7-8; j_gene: TRBJ1-1; len: 13; CDR3aa: CASSPGTNTEAFF
v_gene: TRBV9; j_gene: TRBJ2-5; len: 14; CDR3aa: CASSVDQGQETQYF
v_gene: TRBV28; j_gene: TRBJ2-5; len: 15; CDR3aa: CASSLWAGGQETQYF
v_gene: TRBV5-6; j_gene: TRBJ1-5; len: 14; CDR3aa: CASSRQGATEPQHF
v_gene: TRBV28; j_gene: TRBJ1-4; len: 13; CDR3aa: CASRGRGLEKLFF
v_gene: TRBV7-8; j_gene: TRBJ1-4; len: 17; CDR3aa: CASSLDPKGTALEKLFF
v_gene: TRBV5-1; j_gene: TRBJ2-7; len: 14; CDR3aa: CASSPRDRASEQYF
v_gene: TRBV9; j_gene: TRBJ2-2; len: 15; CDR3aa: CASSLRTGTWGELFF
v_gene: TRBV2; j_gene: TRBJ2-1; len: 15; CDR3aa: CASSGRDRSYNEQFF
v_gene: TRBV21-1; j_gene: TRBJ2-2; len: 11; CDR3aa: CASTGTGELFF
v_gene: TRBV7-8; j_gene: TRBJ2-1; len: 16; CDR3aa: CASSLLAESSYNEQFF
v_gene: TRBV7-9; j_gene: TRBJ2-3; len: 16; CDR3aa: CASSLAPGSSTDTQYF
v_gene: TRBV5-1; j_gene: TRBJ2-3; len: 16; CDR3aa: CASSSPGRDPSDTQYF
v_gene: TRBV5-1; j_gene: TRBJ2-1; len: 17; CDR3aa: CASSLGGGALVNNEQFF
v_gene: TRBV15; j_gene: TRBJ1-4; len: 16; CDR3aa: CATSMGRGATNEKLFF
v_gene: TRBV5-4; j_gene: TRBJ2-3; len: 15; CDR3aa: CASSLVGTGGDTQYF
v_gene: TRBV30; j_gene: TRBJ1-5; len: 12; CDR3aa: CAWNDRDQPQHF